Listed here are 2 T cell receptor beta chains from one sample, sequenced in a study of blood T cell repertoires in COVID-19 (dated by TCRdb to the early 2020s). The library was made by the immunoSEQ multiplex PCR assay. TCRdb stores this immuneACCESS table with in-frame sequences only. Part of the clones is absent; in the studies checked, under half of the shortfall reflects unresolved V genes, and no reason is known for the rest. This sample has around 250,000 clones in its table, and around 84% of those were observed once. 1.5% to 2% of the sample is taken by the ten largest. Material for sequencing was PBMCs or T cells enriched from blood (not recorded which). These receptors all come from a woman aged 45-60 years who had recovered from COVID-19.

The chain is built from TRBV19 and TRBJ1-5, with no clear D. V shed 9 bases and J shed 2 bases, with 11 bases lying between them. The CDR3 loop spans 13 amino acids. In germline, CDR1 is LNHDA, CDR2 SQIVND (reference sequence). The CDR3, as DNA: TGTGCCAGAACCCGGAGGGGCAATCAGCCCCAGCATTTT. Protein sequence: CARTRRGNQPQHF.

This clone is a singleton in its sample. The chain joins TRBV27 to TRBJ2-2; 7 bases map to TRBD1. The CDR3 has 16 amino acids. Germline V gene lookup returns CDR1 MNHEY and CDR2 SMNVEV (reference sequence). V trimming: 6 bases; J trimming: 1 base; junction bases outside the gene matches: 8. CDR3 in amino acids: CASRFSGTENTGELFF. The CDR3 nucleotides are TGTGCCAGCAGGTTCTCCGGGACAGAGAACACCGGGGAGCTGTTTTTT.